The 4 T cell receptor beta chains in this list originate from one sample, sequenced in a study of blood T cell repertoires in COVID-19. Clones were sequenced by immunoSEQ multiplex PCR, and TCRdb holds only the in-frame ones, with some missing. The sample includes some 150,000 clones, roughly 87% of them seen just once. Sample: peripheral blood. These receptor sequences come from a woman aged 55-69 years who had recovered from COVID-19.

This clone was seen only once. The chain has TRBV5-1 and TRBJ1-4; D remains unclear. CDR1 SGHRS and CDR2 YFSETQ come from the germline V gene. Trimming took off 0 bases at V and 4 bases at J, with 10 bases between the two ends. This CDR3 is built from 15 residues. The CDR3 here is CASSLAPGSNEKLFF. The CDR3 region has the DNA TGCGCCAGCAGCTTGGCCCCGGGAAGTAATGAAAAACTGTTTTTT.

Only one count was recorded for this clone. The chain has TRBV11-2 and TRBJ1-3, with D perhaps TRBD1 (5 bases). V gave up 0 bases and J gave up 8 bases, with 8 bases separating them. Germline V gives CDR1 SGHAT, CDR2 FQNNGV. This CDR3 is built from 13 residues. Here the CDR3 reads CASSLDRADTIYF. The CDR3 region has the DNA TGTGCCAGCAGCTTAGACAGGGCGGACACCATATATTTT.

The chain couples TRBV10-2 to TRBJ1-1, with D possibly TRBD1 on 6 matching bases. Per the germline V gene, CDR1 is WSHSY and CDR2 is SAAADI. Trimming removed 5 bases at V and 5 bases at J, with 9 bases between. There are 12 residues in the CDR3. The CDR3 nucleotides are TGCGCCAGCAGTTCTACAGGGACTGAAGCTTTCTTT. Protein sequence: CASSSTGTEAFF.

The sample holds one count of this clone. The chain combines TRBV29-1 with TRBJ1-1, with 8 bases matching TRBD1. J gave up 2 bases and V 6 bases, and 8 bases lay outside the gene matches. There are 14 residues in the CDR3. The germline gives CDR1 SQVTM, CDR2 ANQGSEA. The CDR3 nucleotides are TGCAGCGTAGCAGGGGGCGCGTTAAACACTGAAGCTTTCTTT. Translating it yields CSVAGGALNTEAFF.